Sequencing of this T cell receptor beta chain was carried out in a study of cytomegalovirus exposure and HLA in healthy donors. A multiplex PCR was run with 60 Vbeta primers and 13 Jbeta primers. Measured with immunoSEQ multiplex PCR; TCRdb has only the in-frame clones, and not every one. Found here are 95,000 to 150,000 clones, about 85% of them singletons; the top ten hold 4%. The CDR3 loop spans 15 amino acids. Trimming took 1 base from V and 2 from J, leaving 7 bases between them. The germline gives CDR1 SGHKS, CDR2 YYEKEE (reference sequence). The specimen sequenced was PBMCs. The sequence was obtained from a man between 18 and 29 years old in good health and CMV-seropositive. The rearrangement joins TRBV5-5 to TRBJ2-6; D is unclear. CDR3: CASSLNGPGANVLTF. In nucleotides, the CDR3 is TGTGCCAGCAGCTTGAATGGGCCTGGGGCCAACGTCCTGACTTTC.